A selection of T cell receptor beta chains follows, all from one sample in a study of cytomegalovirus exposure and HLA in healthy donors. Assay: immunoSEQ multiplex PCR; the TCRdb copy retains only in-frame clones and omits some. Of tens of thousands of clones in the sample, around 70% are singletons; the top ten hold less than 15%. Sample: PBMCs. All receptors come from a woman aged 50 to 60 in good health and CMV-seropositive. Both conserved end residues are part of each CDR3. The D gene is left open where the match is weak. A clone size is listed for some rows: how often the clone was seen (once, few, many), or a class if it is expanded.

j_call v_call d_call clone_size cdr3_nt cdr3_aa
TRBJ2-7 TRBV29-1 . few TGCAGCGTTTCCGGGACACCTTCCTACGAGCAGTACTTC CSVSGTPSYEQYF
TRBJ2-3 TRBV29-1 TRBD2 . TGCAGCGCTACCGGACTAGCGGCCACAGATACGCAGTATTTT CSATGLAATDTQYF
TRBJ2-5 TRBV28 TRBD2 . TGTGCCAGCAGTCCCACTAGCGTACAGACCCAGTACTTC CASSPTSVQTQYF
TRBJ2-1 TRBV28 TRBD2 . TGTGCCAGCAGTCCGCGACTAGCGGCCCACGGGAGTGAGCAGTTCTTC CASSPRLAAHGSEQFF
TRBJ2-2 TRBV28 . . TGTGCCAGCCTCGACAGACCGAACACCGGGGAGCTGTTTTTT CASLDRPNTGELFF
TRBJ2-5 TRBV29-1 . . TGCAGCGTTGACCTTATACAAGAGACCCAGTACTTC CSVDLIQETQYF
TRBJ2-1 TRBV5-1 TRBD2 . TGCGCCAGCAGCAGAACTAGCGGATCCAATGAGCAGTTCTTC CASSRTSGSNEQFF
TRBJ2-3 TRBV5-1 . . TGCGCCAGCAGCTTACCGAGCGTAGCTAGCACAGATACGCAGTATTTT CASSLPSVASTDTQYF
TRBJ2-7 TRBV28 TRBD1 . TGTGCCAGCTTAGAACAGGGGCGAAGATCCTACGAGCAGTACTTC CASLEQGRRSYEQYF
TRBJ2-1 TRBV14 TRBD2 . TGTGCCAGTGGGGGGGGAATGGAGCAGTTCTTC CASGGGMEQFF
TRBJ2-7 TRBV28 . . TGTGCCAGCAGTCCAAAGCAGGGCAAGGAGCAGTACTTC CASSPKQGKEQYF
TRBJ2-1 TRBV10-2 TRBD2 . TGCGCCAGCAGTTCTCCTCCGGGACTAGCGGGAGGGACTTCCTACAATGAGCAGTTCTTC CASSSPPGLAGGTSYNEQFF
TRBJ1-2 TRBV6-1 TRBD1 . TGTGCCGGCAGTGGACTAACAGGGGATCGAGGAGGCTACACCTTC CAGSGLTGDRGGYTF
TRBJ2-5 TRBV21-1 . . TGTGCCAGCAGCAGGACAGGGAGGCAGACCCAGTACTTC CASSRTGRQTQYF
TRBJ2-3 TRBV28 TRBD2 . TGTGCCAGCGTAGCGGGAGTTTCAGATACGCAGTATTTT CASVAGVSDTQYF
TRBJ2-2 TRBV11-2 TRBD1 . TGTGCCAGCAGCCTGCAGGGGGCAGGTACCGGGGAGCTGTTTTTT CASSLQGAGTGELFF
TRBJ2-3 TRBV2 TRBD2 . TGTGCCAGCAAACTAGCGGGAGTGGTTGGAACAGATACGCAGTATTTT CASKLAGVVGTDTQYF
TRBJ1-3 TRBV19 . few TGTGCCAGTACCATCCTGCCGGGTCCCTCTGGAAACACCATATATTTT CASTILPGPSGNTIYF
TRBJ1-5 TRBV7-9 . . TGTGCCAGCAGCTTAGGAGAAAATCAGCCCCAGCATTTT CASSLGENQPQHF
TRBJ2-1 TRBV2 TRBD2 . TGTGCCAGTGCACGGCGGGAGTCCTACAATGAGCAGTTCTTC CASARRESYNEQFF
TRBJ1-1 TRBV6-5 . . TGTGCCAGCAGTCCTGCCCGGGGACTAAGGGCTGAAGCTTTCTTT CASSPARGLRAEAFF
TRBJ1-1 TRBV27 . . TGTGCCAGCAGACGACTGGGGGCTAACACTGAAGCTTTCTTT CASRRLGANTEAFF
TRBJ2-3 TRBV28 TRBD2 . TGTGCCACTTGGGGGAGGGCAGATACGCAGTATTTT CATWGRADTQYF
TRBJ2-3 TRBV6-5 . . TGTGCCAGCAGGGGCGGGGATACGCAGTATTTT CASRGGDTQYF
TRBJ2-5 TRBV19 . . TGTGCCAGTAGGCCGGACACTCAAGAGACCCAGTACTTC CASRPDTQETQYF